This T cell receptor (beta chain) is from a study of OX40 agonist ivuxolimab in advanced cancers. The assay was immunoSEQ multiplex PCR, and TCRdb's table has in-frame clones only and misses some. The data hold 65,000 to 90,000 clones, with 91% observed a single time. The CDR3 runs 15 residues. V was pared by 1 base and J by 1 base, with 10 bases between. Germline loops: CDR1 SGHVS, CDR2 FNYEAQ. The sequence derives from an adult with an advanced solid tumor such as melanoma, head and neck, liver or kidney cancer. The sample in question was CD4+ or CD8+ T cells sorted from blood, obtained in a trial of the OX40 agonist ivuxolimab. The chain is built from TRBV7-6 and TRBJ1-2; weak D call: TRBD1 (6 bases). CDR3 nucleotides: TGTGCCAGCAGCTTAGATGGACAGCTTAACTATGGCTACACCTTC. Amino acids: CASSLDGQLNYGYTF.